The rows below give T cell receptor beta chains drawn from one sample of a study of identical twins' blood T cells. TCRdb redid the calling of the 5' RACE reads with MiXCR, one entry per CDR3 protein. This sample has 300,000 to 450,000 distinct CDR3 sequences, with around 30% found just once. The sequencing sample was made of PBMCs. Source of these receptors: a woman aged 18 to 55 in good health. The CDR3 runs from the conserved cysteine through the conserved F or W. Fields, in order: clone size, J gene, V gene, D gene, CDR3 DNA, CDR3 protein. A D gene is named only where the DNA matches it firmly. Only some rows state a clone size, as once, few, many or a class for expanded clones.

.,TRBJ1-1,TRBV9,.,TGTGCCAGCAGCGTAGGAACGGCTCTAGGGGGGCCTGAAGCTTTCTTT,CASSVGTALGGPEAFF
.,TRBJ1-1,TRBV5-1,.,TGCGCCAGCAGCTTGGAAATCCGGCAGAACACTGAAGCTTTCTTT,CASSLEIRQNTEAFF
.,TRBJ1-2,TRBV3-1,.,TGTGCCAGCAGCCAAGTAAGGAATCGGGGCTACACCTTC,CASSQVRNRGYTF
few,TRBJ2-1,TRBV5-6,.,TGTGCCAGCAGCTTGCTGAGGGATCCCTATGAGCAGTTCTTC,CASSLLRDPYEQFF
.,TRBJ2-1,TRBV5-1,.,TGCGCCAGCAGCCGGATGGACAGCTCCTACAATGAGCAGTTCTTC,CASSRMDSSYNEQFF
.,TRBJ2-6,TRBV19,TRBD1,TGTGCCAGTAGTTCCGGACAGGGTATGTCTGGGGCCAACGTCCTGACTTTC,CASSSGQGMSGANVLTF
once,TRBJ1-1,TRBV19,.,TGTGCCAGTAGAGGGTCACGCTCCCAAGCTTTCTTT,CASRGSRSQAFF
.,TRBJ1-3,TRBV12-3/TRBV12-4,.,TGTGCCAGCCGTGACAGGACTGCAGGAAACACCATATATTTT,CASRDRTAGNTIYF
.,TRBJ2-7,TRBV20-1,TRBD1,TGCAGTGCTAGAGGTCGCTTGATTGGCTTTCAGGGGGACGAGCAGTACTTC,CSARGRLIGFQGDEQYF
.,TRBJ2-7,TRBV3-1,.,TGTGCCAGCCGACGAGAAAACTACGAGCAGTACTTC,CASRRENYEQYF
.,TRBJ2-1,TRBV7-2,.,TGTGCCAGCAGCTTCGGACCGAACAATGAGCAGTTCTTC,CASSFGPNNEQFF
.,TRBJ1-1,TRBV7-2,.,TGTGCCAGCAGCCGCAGGGGTCAGGGCACTGAAGCTTTCTTT,CASSRRGQGTEAFF
once,TRBJ1-5,TRBV20-1,.,TGCAGTGCTAGAGATAGCAGGGGCAATCAGCTCCAGCATTTT,CSARDSRGNQLQHF
.,TRBJ2-1,TRBV4-3,TRBD2,TGCGCCAGCAGCCAAGAACTAGCGTACAATGAGCAGTTCTTC,CASSQELAYNEQFF
few,TRBJ1-1,TRBV19,TRBD1,TGTGCCAGTAGGGAGACAGGGGTGAACACTGAAGCTTTCTTT,CASRETGVNTEAFF
.,TRBJ2-5,TRBV28,.,TGTGCCAGCTCGGGTCCCCGAGAGACCCAGTACTTC,CASSGPRETQYF
few,TRBJ1-1,TRBV19,TRBD1,TGTGCCAGTACTCCGACAGGGGCGGGGACTGAAGCTTTCTTT,CASTPTGAGTEAFF
.,TRBJ2-1,TRBV6-1,TRBD2,TGTGCCAGCAGTGAAGCGGCTAGCGGGAGGAATGAGCAGTTCTTC,CASSEAASGRNEQFF
.,TRBJ1-4,TRBV15,.,TGTGCCACCAGCAGAGAAGCAAAGAATAATGAAAAACTGTTTTTT,CATSREAKNNEKLFF
.,TRBJ2-1,TRBV7-2,.,TGTGCCAGCACCTCTGGACAGCTCTACAATGAGCAGTTCTTC,CASTSGQLYNEQFF
.,TRBJ1-6,TRBV29-1,.,TGCAGCGTTGGAGAGACGGATTCACCCCTCCACTTT,CSVGETDSPLHF
.,TRBJ2-1,TRBV9,.,TGTGCCAGCAGCGTAGAGGCAGGGAATCGCAATGAGCAGTTCTTC,CASSVEAGNRNEQFF